Below are 30 T cell receptor beta chains sequenced from a single sample in a study of CD8+ T cells in alopecia areata. Sequencing relied on a cDNA template that was reverse transcribed from extracted RNA. Method: immunoSEQ multiplex PCR; TCRdb's copy keeps in-frame clones and lacks some. The sample holds 150,000 or so clones, more than 40% seen once. Sequences were derived from CD8+ T cells sorted from blood, sampled at week 0. These receptors were collected from a human donor with alopecia areata.

This clone has more than one count but fewer than ten. The chain combines TRBV6-6 with TRBJ1-1; D is unresolved. Trimming pared 5 bases from V and 1 base from J, leaving 11 bases between. This CDR3 spans 14 amino acids. CDR1 is MNHNY and CDR2 is SVGAGI in the germline V gene (reference sequence). CDR3 sequence: CASSPSGGNTEAFF. Here the CDR3 DNA reads TGTGCCAGCAGTCCCTCCGGCGGGAACACTGAAGCTTTCTTT.

This clone was observed a handful of times. Different DNA sequences within this sample yield the same CDR3. The CDR3 loop is CASSSQRGATDTQYF. The CDR3 DNA follows: TGTGCCAGCAGCTCCCAGCGGGGGGCCACAGATACGCAGTATTTT. The V gene is TRBV7-8, the J gene TRBJ2-3, with TRBD2 matching over 9 bases. The germline V gene encodes CDR1 SGHVS and CDR2 FQNEAQ. J lost 2 bases, V lost 4 bases, and 4 bases had no gene match. CDR3 length: 15 amino acids.

A few counts support this clone. V gene TRBV29-1 combines with J gene TRBJ2-5, with D possibly matching TRBD1 (6 bases). V lost 1 base, J lost 1 base, and 10 bases lay in between. CDR3 length: 14 residues. Germline CDR1 SQVTM, CDR2 ANQGSEA. The CDR3 nucleotides read TGCAGCGTTGAAGTCCGAGGGGGCCAAGAGACCCAGTACTTC. Amino acids: CSVEVRGGQETQYF.

The chain employs TRBV7-9 and TRBJ2-2; 9 bases are shared with TRBD1. The trim removed 3 bases at V and 4 bases at J, leaving 9 bases unmatched. The CDR3 runs to 17 residues. The V gene's germline CDR1 is SEHNR and CDR2 FQNEAQ (reference sequence). The CDR3 sequence: CASSFSPGQGTTGELFF. CDR3 in DNA: TGTGCCAGCAGCTTTTCCCCCGGACAGGGGACCACCGGGGAGCTGTTTTTT.

This chain uses TRBV4-3 with TRBJ2-2; the match to TRBD1 covers 7 bases. The CDR3 has 15 amino acids. The germline CDR1 and CDR2 sequences are LGHNA and YSLEER. Germline trimming cut 4 bases from V and 0 bases from J; bases unmatched to any gene: 2. CDR3 coding DNA: TGCGCCAGCAGCCCCGACAGGGCGAACACCGGGGAGCTGTTTTTT. The encoded protein is CASSPDRANTGELFF.

The chain carries TRBV4-1 and TRBJ2-7, with 11 bases that match TRBD1. The CDR3 runs to 15 residues. The V and J ends lost 4 bases and 3 bases, in that order; junction bases with no gene match: 5. In germline, CDR1 is MGHRA, CDR2 YSYEKL. This CDR3 reads CASSPGTGGDYEQYF. DNA of the CDR3: TGCGCCAGCAGCCCGGGGACAGGGGGAGACTACGAGCAGTACTTC.

The V and J genes are TRBV7-6 and TRBJ1-1, with D tentatively TRBD1 (6 bases). V lost 3 bases to trimming and J lost 4 bases, with 9 bases between them. Germline assignment: CDR1 SGHVS and CDR2 FNYEAQ. CDR3 size: 13 residues. The CDR3 is CASSLGGFTEAFF. Written as DNA, the CDR3 is TGTGCCAGCAGCTTGGGGGGCTTCACTGAAGCTTTCTTT.

This clone occurred a few times. The chain couples TRBV29-1 to TRBJ2-7; the D gene is possibly TRBD2 (6 bases). V lost 5 bases and J 6 bases, leaving 14 bases between the germline ends. The V gene's germline CDR1 is SQVTM and CDR2 ANQGSEA. CDR3 length equals 12 residues. The CDR3 coding sequence is TGCAGCGTTAGGGACTCCATTACCGAGCAGTACTTC. Translating gives CSVRDSITEQYF.

A remark on this clone: An end of the junction does not agree with germline; a read error may underlie this. The chain is built from TRBV9 and TRBJ2-3; 8 bases are shared with TRBD2. The CDR3 has 17 residues. Germline CDR1 is SGDLS and CDR2 is YYNGEE. This CDR3 reads CANSVATRGEFTDTQYF. CDR3 DNA sequence: TGTGCCAACAGCGTAGCTACGCGGGGGGAATTTACAGATACGCAGTATTTT.

The genes are TRBV5-1 and TRBJ2-2; 8 bases fit TRBD2. This CDR3 is built from 18 residues. Germline-derived CDR1 and CDR2 are SGHRS and YFSETQ. Losses at the gene ends were 0 bases for V and 1 base for J; bases not matched to a gene: 8. CDR3 region: CASSLAVRGARNTGELFF. The CDR3 DNA reads as TGCGCCAGCAGCTTGGCCGTGCGGGGGGCCCGGAACACCGGGGAGCTGTTTTTT.

This clone was observed a few times. The genes are TRBV28 and TRBJ2-1; D unclear. V shed 6 bases and J shed 7 bases, with 19 bases lying between them. The germline CDR1 and CDR2 sequences are MDHEN and SYDVKM. This CDR3 is 15 amino acids long. CDR3 nucleotides: TGTGCCAGCAGCCCTGTGCGGCCCCCTGGGAATGAGCAGTTCTTC. Protein: CASSPVRPPGNEQFF.

The chain is built from TRBV6-5 and TRBJ2-7; 7 nucleotides line up with TRBD2. The CDR3 has 15 amino acids. CDR1 and CDR2 from the germline V gene are MNHEY and SVGAGI. Trimming cost V 6 bases and J 2 bases; bases outside gene matches: 10. The CDR3, as DNA: TGTGCCAGCAGCCTAGGGAGGGAAGGGCCCTACGAGCAGTACTTC. Protein: CASSLGREGPYEQYF.

The chain carries TRBV2 and TRBJ2-1; TRBD2 aligns across 10 bases. This CDR3 region has 14 residues. Germline V gives CDR1 SNHLY, CDR2 FYNNEI. With 7 bases clipped from V and 8 bases from J, the junction kept 8 bases outside the gene matches. This CDR3 is CASKVAGGRDEQFF. For the CDR3, the DNA is TGTGCCAGCAAGGTAGCGGGGGGCCGGGATGAGCAGTTCTTC.

The CDR3: CASSFTDSNYGYTF. For the CDR3, the DNA is TGTGCCAGCAGCTTTACGGACAGTAACTATGGCTACACCTTC. The chain has TRBV5-6 and TRBJ1-2, with D perhaps TRBD1 (6 bases). V was shortened by 2 bases and J by 1 base, with 9 bases between the two germline ends. The CDR3 loop spans 14 amino acids. Germline CDR1 reads SGHDT; CDR2 reads YYEEEE. The variable domain in full, completed from reference TRBV5-6 and TRBJ1-2, reads DAGVTQSPTHLIKTRGQQVTLRCSPKSGHDTVSWYQQALGQGPQFIFQYYEEEERQRGNFPDRFSGHQFPNYSSELNVNALLLGDSALYLCASSFTDSNYGYTFGSGTRLTVV.

The chain recombines TRBV11-2 with TRBJ2-2, with unresolved D. Germline CDR1 reads SGHAT; CDR2 reads FQNNGV. The CDR3 is 14 residues long. V lost 2 bases to trimming and J lost 5 bases, with 9 bases between them. The CDR3 DNA sequence: TGTGCCAGCAGCTTATTGGTGGGAACCGGGGAGCTGTTTTTT. Its protein is CASSLLVGTGELFF.

The chain uses TRBV29-1 and TRBJ2-7; maybe TRBD1 (6 bases). V shed 3 bases and J shed 5 bases, with 8 bases lying between them. The length of the CDR3 is 11 residues. Germline CDR1 reads SQVTM; CDR2 reads ANQGSEA. CDR3 sequence (DNA): TGCAGCGTTGAGGCAGGGGACGAGCAGTACTTC. Translation: CSVEAGDEQYF.

This clone was seen only a few times. Other nucleotide sequences from this sample produce the same CDR3. V is TRBV2 and J is TRBJ2-7, with D unclear. With 6 bases removed from V and 4 bases from J, the gap between germline ends came to 4 bases. The length of the CDR3 is 10 residues. In germline, CDR1 is SNHLY, CDR2 FYNNEI. CDR3 sequence: CASRGYEQYF. The CDR3 bases are TGTGCCAGCAGGGGTTACGAGCAGTACTTC.

This clone has more than one count but fewer than ten. The chain links TRBV12-5 to TRBJ2-1; a possible D gene is TRBD1 (6 bases). Germline V CDR1 and CDR2: LGHNT, FRNRAP. V was cut by 4 bases and J by 10 bases, with 8 bases left in between. The CDR3 runs to 11 residues. This CDR3 reads CASGSDSEQFF. CDR3 nucleotide sequence: TGTGCTAGTGGTTCGGACAGCGAGCAGTTCTTC.

This clone was detected a few times. J is TRBJ1-2 and V is TRBV10-3; 8 nucleotides align to TRBD1. The CDR3 consists of 15 residues. Germline CDR1 ENHRY, CDR2 SYGVKD. V was pared by 4 bases and J by 5 bases, with 9 bases of the junction left unmatched. The CDR3 reads CAISVVTTGGYGYTF. In nucleotides, the CDR3 is TGTGCCATCAGTGTCGTGACCACAGGGGGTTATGGCTACACCTTC.

This rearrangement joins TRBV15 to TRBJ2-1; D perhaps matches TRBD1 (5 bases). V was clipped by 0 bases and J by 6 bases, with 6 bases between them. The CDR3 spans 13 residues. In germline, CDR1 is LNHNV, CDR2 YYDKDF (reference sequence). The CDR3: CATSRDRGNEQFF. As DNA, the CDR3 is TGTGCCACCAGCAGAGATAGGGGCAATGAGCAGTTCTTC.

V usage is TRBV29-1 and J usage is TRBJ2-7, with D possibly being TRBD1 or TRBD2 (5 bases each). V was pared by 4 bases and J by 0 bases, with 13 bases between. CDR3 length equals 14 residues. Per the germline V gene, CDR1 is SQVTM and CDR2 is ANQGSEA. The CDR3 here is CSVAGTESSYEQYF. DNA of the CDR3: TGCAGCGTTGCCGGGACGGAGAGCTCCTACGAGCAGTACTTC.

The V and J genes are TRBV30 and TRBJ1-2; no clear D. Trimming removed 0 bases from V and 3 bases from J, with 23 bases in between. The germline V gene encodes CDR1 GTSNPN and CDR2 SVGIG (reference sequence). This CDR3 is built from 18 residues. The CDR3: CAWSVSVLEEVAYYGYTF. In nucleotides, the CDR3 is TGTGCCTGGAGTGTAAGTGTCTTAGAGGAGGTTGCGTACTATGGCTACACCTTC.

The chain recombines TRBV29-1 with TRBJ2-5; D could derive from TRBD1 or TRBD2 (5 bases each). The CDR3 contains 11 residues. The V end was cut by 7 bases, the J end by 5 bases, with 11 bases between. Germline V CDR1 and CDR2: SQVTM, ANQGSEA. The CDR3 DNA sequence: TGCAGCGGAAGAGGGGCGGAGACCCAGTACTTC. Translating gives CSGRGAETQYF.

Comments on this clone: The sample holds other DNA sequences that translate to the same CDR3. V gene TRBV29-1 combines with J gene TRBJ1-5; TRBD1 aligns across 8 bases. Germline lookup yields CDR1 SQVTM and CDR2 ANQGSEA. The length of the CDR3 is 13 residues. V was pared by 6 bases and J by 3 bases, with 4 bases of the junction left unmatched. In nucleotides, the CDR3 is TGCAGCGTGGAGACAGGGGACAATCAGCCCCAGCATTTT. It codes for CSVETGDNQPQHF.

This clone has a single count. V and J are TRBV20-1 and TRBJ2-7, with D uncertain. Germline loops: CDR1 DFQATT, CDR2 SNEGSKA (reference sequence). Between the trimmed V and J ends, which lost 8 bases and 5 bases, there was a span of 10 bases. CDR3 size: 10 residues. This CDR3 is CSYAWDEQYF. CDR3 in DNA: TGCAGTTATGCCTGGGACGAGCAGTACTTC.

As for this clone: The germline gene is not matched at one end of the junction; a read error may be the cause. This same CDR3 is encoded by further DNA sequences in the sample. The rearrangement joins TRBV7-8 to TRBJ2-1; D not resolved. The CDR3 runs to 14 residues. Germline V gives CDR1 SGHVS, CDR2 FQNEAQ. In DNA, the CDR3 is TGCGCCAGCAGCCTTCCCCCGGGTGACAATGAGCAGTTCTTC. Translating gives CASSLPPGDNEQFF.

This clone was counted a few times. The chain has TRBV13 and TRBJ2-1, with 8 bases aligning to TRBD1. The J segment lost 9 bases and the V segment lost 5 bases, leaving 6 bases of the junction unmatched. This CDR3 comprises 13 residues. The germline gives CDR1 PRHDT, CDR2 FYEKMQ (reference sequence). The CDR3, as DNA: TGTGCCAGCAGCGTCAGGGGGCGCGGTGAGCAGTTCTTC. As protein: CASSVRGRGEQFF. The variable domain in full, with the rest retrieved from reference TRBV13 and TRBJ2-1, is AAGVIQSPRHLIKEKRETATLKCYPIPRHDTVYWYQQGPGQDPQFLISFYEKMQSDKGSIPDRFSAQQFSDYHSELNMSSLELGDSALYFCASSVRGRGEQFFGPGTRLTVL.

The chain employs TRBV19 and TRBJ2-7, with D perhaps TRBD2 (5 bases). Per germline, CDR1 LNHDA and CDR2 SQIVND (reference sequence). There are 13 residues in the CDR3. Deletions cut 5 bases from V and 1 base from J, with 9 bases between. CDR3 amino acids: CASSPDLSYEQYF. The CDR3 DNA reads TGTGCCAGTAGTCCGGACTTATCCTACGAGCAGTACTTC.

The V call is TRBV7-3, the J call TRBJ2-3; 9 bases agree with TRBD1. The CDR3 runs to 15 residues. Germline CDR1 SGHTA, CDR2 FQGTGA. The V and J ends lost 5 bases and 9 bases, in that order; junction bases with no gene match: 12. The CDR3 DNA sequence: TGTGCCAGCAGCCAAGGACAGGGGAACGGGTGGACGCAGTATTTT. Amino acid sequence: CASSQGQGNGWTQYF.

This clone was counted a single time. This chain joins TRBV5-6 and TRBJ2-1; 9 bases align to TRBD1. The germline gives CDR1 SGHDT, CDR2 YYEEEE. The CDR3 sequence is 16 residues long. Trimming removed 1 base from V and 3 bases from J; junction bases left unmatched: 5. The CDR3 region has the DNA TGTGCCAGCAGCTTGTCCGGGACAGGGCACTACAATGAGCAGTTCTTC. Translating gives CASSLSGTGHYNEQFF.